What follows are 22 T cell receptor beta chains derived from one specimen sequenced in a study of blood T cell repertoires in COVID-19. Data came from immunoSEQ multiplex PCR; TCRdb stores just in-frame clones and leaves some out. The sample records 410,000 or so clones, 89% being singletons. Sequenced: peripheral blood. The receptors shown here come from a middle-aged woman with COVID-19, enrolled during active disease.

CDR3 protein: CAWSARQGTALHF. Here the CDR3 DNA reads TGTGCCTGGAGTGCCCGACAGGGAACGGCCCTCCACTTT. This chain uses TRBV30 with TRBJ1-6; 7 bases map to TRBD1. The CDR3 contains 13 residues. CDR1 and CDR2 (germline): GTSNPN, SVGIG (reference sequence). The trim removed 1 base at V and 14 bases at J, leaving 8 bases unmatched. The complete variable domain, with remaining parts taken from reference TRBV30 and TRBJ1-6, reads SQTIHQWPATLVQPVGSPLSLECTVEGTSNPNLYWYRQAAGRGLQLLFYSVGIGQISSEVPQNLSASRPQDRQFILSSKKLLLSDSGFYLCAWSARQGTALHFGNGTRLTVT.

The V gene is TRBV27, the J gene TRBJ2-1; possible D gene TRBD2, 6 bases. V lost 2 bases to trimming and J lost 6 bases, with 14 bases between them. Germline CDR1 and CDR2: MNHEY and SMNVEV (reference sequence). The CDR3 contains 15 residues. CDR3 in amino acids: CASSLRGGKFNEQFF. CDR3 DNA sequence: TGTGCCAGCAGTTTAAGGGGAGGAAAATTCAATGAGCAGTTCTTC.

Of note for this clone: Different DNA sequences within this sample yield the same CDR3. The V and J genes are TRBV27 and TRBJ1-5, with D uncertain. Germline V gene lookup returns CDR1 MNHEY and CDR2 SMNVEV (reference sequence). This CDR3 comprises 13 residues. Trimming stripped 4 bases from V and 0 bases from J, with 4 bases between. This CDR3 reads CASSSYSNQPQHF. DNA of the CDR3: TGTGCCAGCAGTTCTTATAGCAATCAGCCCCAGCATTTT.

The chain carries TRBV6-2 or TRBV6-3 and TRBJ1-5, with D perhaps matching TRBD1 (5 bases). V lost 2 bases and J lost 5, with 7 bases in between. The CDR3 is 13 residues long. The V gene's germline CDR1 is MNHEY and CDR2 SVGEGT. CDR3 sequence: CASSYRGYQPQHF. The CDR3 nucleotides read TGTGCCAGCAGTTACAGGGGATATCAGCCCCAGCATTTT.

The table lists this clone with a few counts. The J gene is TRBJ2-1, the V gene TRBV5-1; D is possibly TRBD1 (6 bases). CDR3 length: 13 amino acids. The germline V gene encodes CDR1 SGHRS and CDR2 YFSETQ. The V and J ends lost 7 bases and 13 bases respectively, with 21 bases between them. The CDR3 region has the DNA TGCGCCAGCGGCACACAGGGCGCAAGCTTCCAGTTCTTC. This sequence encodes CASGTQGASFQFF.

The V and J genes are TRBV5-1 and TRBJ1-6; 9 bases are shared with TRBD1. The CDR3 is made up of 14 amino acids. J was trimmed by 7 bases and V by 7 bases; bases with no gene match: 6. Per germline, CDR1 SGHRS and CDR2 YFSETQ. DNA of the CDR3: TGCGCCAGCGGCCCTGGGACAGGGAATTCACCCCTCCACTTT. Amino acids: CASGPGTGNSPLHF. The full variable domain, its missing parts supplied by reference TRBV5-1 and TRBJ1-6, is KAGVTQTPRYLIKTRGQQVTLSCSPISGHRSVSWYQQTPGQGLQFLFEYFSETQRNKGNFPGRFSGRQFSNSRSEMNVSTLELGDSALYLCASGPGTGNSPLHFGNGTRLTVT.

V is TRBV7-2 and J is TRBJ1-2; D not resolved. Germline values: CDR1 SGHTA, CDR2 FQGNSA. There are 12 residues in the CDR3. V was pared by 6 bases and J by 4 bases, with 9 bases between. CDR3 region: CASSPRIYGYTF. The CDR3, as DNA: TGTGCCAGCAGTCCTCGTATCTATGGCTACACCTTC.

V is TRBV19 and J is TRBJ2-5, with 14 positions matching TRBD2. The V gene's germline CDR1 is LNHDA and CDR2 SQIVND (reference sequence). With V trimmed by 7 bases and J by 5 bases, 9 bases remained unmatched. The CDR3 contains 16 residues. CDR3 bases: TGTGCCAGTATCGATCGGGGACTAGCGGGAGTGGAGACCCAGTACTTC. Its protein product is CASIDRGLAGVETQYF.

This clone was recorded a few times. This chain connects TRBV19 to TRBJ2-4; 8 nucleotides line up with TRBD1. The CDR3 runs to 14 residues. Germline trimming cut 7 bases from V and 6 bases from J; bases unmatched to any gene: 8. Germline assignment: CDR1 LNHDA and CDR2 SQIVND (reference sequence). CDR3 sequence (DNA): TGTGCCAGTACTTCGACAGGGGATGGAAACATTCAGTACTTC. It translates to CASTSTGDGNIQYF.

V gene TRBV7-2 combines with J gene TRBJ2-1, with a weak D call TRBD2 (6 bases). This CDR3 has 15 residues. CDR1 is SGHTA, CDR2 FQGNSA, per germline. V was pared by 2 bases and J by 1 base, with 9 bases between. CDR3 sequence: CASSLSGTSYNEQFF. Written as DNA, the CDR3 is TGTGCCAGCAGCTTATCCGGGACTTCCTACAATGAGCAGTTCTTC.

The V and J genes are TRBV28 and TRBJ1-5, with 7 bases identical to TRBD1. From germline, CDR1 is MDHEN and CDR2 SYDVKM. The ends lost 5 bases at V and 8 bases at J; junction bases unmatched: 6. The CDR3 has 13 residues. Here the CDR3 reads CASSRGTVKPQHF. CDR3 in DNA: TGTGCCAGCAGTCGAGGGACAGTTAAGCCCCAGCATTTT.

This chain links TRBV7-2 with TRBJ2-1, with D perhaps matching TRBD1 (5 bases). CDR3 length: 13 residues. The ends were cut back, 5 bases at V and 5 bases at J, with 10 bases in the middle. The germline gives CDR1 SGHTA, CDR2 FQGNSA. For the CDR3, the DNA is TGTGCCAGCAGCCCAGGGATTCACAATGAGCAGTTCTTC. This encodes CASSPGIHNEQFF.

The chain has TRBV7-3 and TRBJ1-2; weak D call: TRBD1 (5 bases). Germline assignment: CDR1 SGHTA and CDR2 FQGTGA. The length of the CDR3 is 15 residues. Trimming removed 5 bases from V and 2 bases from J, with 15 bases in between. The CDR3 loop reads CASSTSRVGNYGYTF. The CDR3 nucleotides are TGTGCCAGCAGCACGTCCAGGGTAGGAAACTATGGCTACACCTTC.

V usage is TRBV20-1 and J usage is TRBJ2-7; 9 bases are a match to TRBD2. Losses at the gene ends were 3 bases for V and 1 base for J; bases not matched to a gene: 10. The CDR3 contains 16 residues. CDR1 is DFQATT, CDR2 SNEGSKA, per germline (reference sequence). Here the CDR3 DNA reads TGCAGTGCTAGTGTTCAGAGCGGGAGGCTATCCTACGAGCAGTACTTC. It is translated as CSASVQSGRLSYEQYF.

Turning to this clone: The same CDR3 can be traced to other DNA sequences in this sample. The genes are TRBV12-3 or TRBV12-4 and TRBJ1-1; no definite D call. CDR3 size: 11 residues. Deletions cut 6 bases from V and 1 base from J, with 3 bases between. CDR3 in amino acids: CASSRNTEAFF. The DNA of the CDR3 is TGTGCCAGCAGCCGGAACACTGAAGCTTTCTTT.

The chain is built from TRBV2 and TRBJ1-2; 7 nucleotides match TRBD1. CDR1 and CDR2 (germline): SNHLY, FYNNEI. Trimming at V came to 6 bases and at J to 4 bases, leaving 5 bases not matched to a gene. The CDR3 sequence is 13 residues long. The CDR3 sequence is CASSGQDGYGYTF. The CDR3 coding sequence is TGTGCCAGCAGCGGACAGGATGGCTATGGCTACACCTTC.

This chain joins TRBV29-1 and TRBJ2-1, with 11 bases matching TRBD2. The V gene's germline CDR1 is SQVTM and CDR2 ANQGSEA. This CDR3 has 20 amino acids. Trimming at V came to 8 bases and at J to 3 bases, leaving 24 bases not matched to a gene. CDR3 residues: CSPFGGRGAVGLAGYNEQFF. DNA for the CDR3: TGCAGCCCTTTCGGGGGGCGGGGGGCGGTAGGACTAGCGGGCTACAATGAGCAGTTCTTC.

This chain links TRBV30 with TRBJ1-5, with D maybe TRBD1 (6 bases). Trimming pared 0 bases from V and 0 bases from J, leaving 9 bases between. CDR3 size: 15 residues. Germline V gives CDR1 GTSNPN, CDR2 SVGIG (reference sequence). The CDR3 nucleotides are TGTGCCTGGAGTGTACGGACAGTTAGCAATCAGCCCCAGCATTTT. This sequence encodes CAWSVRTVSNQPQHF.

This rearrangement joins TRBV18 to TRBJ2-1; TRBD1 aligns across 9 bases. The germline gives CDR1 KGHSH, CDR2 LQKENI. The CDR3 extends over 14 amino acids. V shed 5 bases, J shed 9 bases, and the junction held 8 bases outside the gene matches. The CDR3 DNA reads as TGTGCCAGCTCAAGGGACAGGGAATGGAGTGAGCAGTTCTTC. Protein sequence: CASSRDREWSEQFF.

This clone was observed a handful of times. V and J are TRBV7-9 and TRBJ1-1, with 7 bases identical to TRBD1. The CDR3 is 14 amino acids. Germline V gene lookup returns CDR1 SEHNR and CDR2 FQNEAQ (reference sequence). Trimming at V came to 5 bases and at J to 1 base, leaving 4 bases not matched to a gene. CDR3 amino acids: CASSQTGTNTEAFF. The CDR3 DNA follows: TGTGCCAGCAGCCAGACAGGGACGAACACTGAAGCTTTCTTT.

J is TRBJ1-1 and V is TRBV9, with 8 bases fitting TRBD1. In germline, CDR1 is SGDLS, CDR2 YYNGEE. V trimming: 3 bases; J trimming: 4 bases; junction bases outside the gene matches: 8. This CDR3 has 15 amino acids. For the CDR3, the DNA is TGTGCCAGCAGCGCTTCCCCGGACAGGGTCACTGAAGCTTTCTTT. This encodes CASSASPDRVTEAFF. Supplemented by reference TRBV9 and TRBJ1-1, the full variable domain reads DSGVTQTPKHLITATGQRVTLRCSPRSGDLSVYWYQQSLDQGLQFLIQYYNGEERAKGNILERFSAQQFPDLHSELNLSSLELGDSALYFCASSASPDRVTEAFFGQGTRLTVV.

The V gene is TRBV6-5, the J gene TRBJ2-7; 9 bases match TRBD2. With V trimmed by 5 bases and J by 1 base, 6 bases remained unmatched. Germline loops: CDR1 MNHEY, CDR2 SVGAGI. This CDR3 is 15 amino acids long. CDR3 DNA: TGTGCCAGCAGTCCCTACAGCGGGAGGTCCTACGAGCAGTACTTC. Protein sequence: CASSPYSGRSYEQYF.